The 10 T cell receptor beta chains presented below share a single source sample, sequenced in a study of CD8 T cells in ankylosing spondylitis. MiXCR, run by TCRdb on the 5' RACE reads, gives a single entry per CDR3 protein. The profile shows about 170,000 distinct CDR3 sequences, around 20% of them singletons. Sequenced: blood, either unsorted or a sorted T cell fraction (not recorded which). The receptor source for this set is a male donor with ankylosing spondylitis or in good health (not recorded which).

This clonotype was recorded many times. The rearrangement uses TRBV29-1 and TRBJ2-2; no definite D call. Germline V CDR1 and CDR2: SQVTM, ANQGSEA. This CDR3 has 11 residues. The V end lost 7 bases, the J end lost 7 bases, and 10 bases lay between the germline ends. Here the CDR3 DNA reads TGCAGCGCCTGGGGTAGCGGGGAGCTGTTTTTT. Its translation is CSAWGSGELFF.

Turning to this clonotype: A much more abundant neighbour one base away suggests this may be a read error. V gene TRBV12-3 or TRBV12-4 combines with J gene TRBJ1-1; tentatively, D is TRBD1 (6 bases). This CDR3 has 15 amino acids. Between the trimmed V and J ends, which lost 2 bases and 5 bases, there was a span of 15 bases. The CDR3 region has the DNA TGTGCCAGCAGTTTATTGGGGGCGTGGAAAACTGAAGCTTTCTTT. Translating it yields CASSLLGAWKTEAFF.

V is TRBV6-1 and J is TRBJ2-3, with D perhaps matching TRBD2 (6 bases). The CDR3 contains 13 residues. Germline lookup yields CDR1 MNHNS and CDR2 SASEGT. V was clipped by 1 base and J by 8 bases, with 10 bases between them. CDR3 nucleotides: TGTGCCAGCAGTGAAGTGGCGGGATTTACGCAGTATTTT. It specifies CASSEVAGFTQYF.

In its sample, this clonotype was seen many times. The V call is TRBV20-1, the J call TRBJ2-3, with a weak D call TRBD2 (6 bases). V shed 0 bases and J shed 6 bases, with 13 bases lying between them. The CDR3 loop spans 14 amino acids. Germline CDR1 and CDR2: DFQATT and SNEGSKA (reference sequence). The chain's CDR3 is CSARDGEAGDTQYF. The CDR3 bases are TGCAGTGCTAGAGATGGTGAGGCGGGGGATACGCAGTATTTT.

This clonotype was seen a handful of times. The J gene is TRBJ2-5, the V gene TRBV30; D not certain. Deletions cut 1 base from V and 7 bases from J, with 13 bases between. Germline assignment: CDR1 GTSNPN and CDR2 SVGIG (reference sequence). The CDR3 is 13 amino acids. The CDR3, as DNA: TGTGCCTGGAGTGGAGCCAGCTTCTCGACCCAGTACTTC. Protein: CAWSGASFSTQYF. The complete variable domain, with remaining parts taken from reference TRBV30 and TRBJ2-5, reads SQTIHQWPATLVQPVGSPLSLECTVEGTSNPNLYWYRQAAGRGLQLLFYSVGIGQISSEVPQNLSASRPQDRQFILSSKKLLLSDSGFYLCAWSGASFSTQYFGPGTRLLVL.

Ten or more counts support this clonotype. The rearrangement uses TRBV10-3 and TRBJ2-2; 7 bases match TRBD2. The V and J ends lost 4 bases and 4 bases, in that order; junction bases with no gene match: 6. Germline CDR1 and CDR2: ENHRY and SYGVKD. The CDR3 is 15 amino acids. The CDR3 region has the DNA TGTGCCATCAGTGTGCAGCGGGATGGCACCGGGGAGCTGTTTTTT. It is translated as CAISVQRDGTGELFF.

This clonotype has ten or more counts. The chain combines TRBV7-8 with TRBJ2-1; unclear D gene. Germline V gene lookup returns CDR1 SGHVS and CDR2 FQNEAQ. The CDR3 is 12 residues long. Trimming took 0 bases from V and 12 from J, leaving 9 bases between them. The CDR3 DNA reads as TGTGCCAGCAGCTTAGCCCGGGTCTCGCAGTTCTTC. Translation gives CASSLARVSQFF.

This clonotype was detected only a few times. The V and J genes are TRBV5-1 and TRBJ2-3; D remains unclear. Per the germline V gene, CDR1 is SGHRS and CDR2 is YFSETQ. V was pared by 4 bases and J by 4 bases, with 7 bases between. The CDR3 extends over 12 amino acids. The chain's CDR3 is CASSVAPDTQYF. The CDR3 DNA sequence: TGCGCCAGCAGCGTAGCCCCAGATACGCAGTATTTT. Combining the CDR3 with reference TRBV5-1 and TRBJ2-3 gives the whole variable domain KAGVTQTPRYLIKTRGQQVTLSCSPISGHRSVSWYQQTPGQGLQFLFEYFSETQRNKGNFPGRFSGRQFSNSRSEMNVSTLELGDSALYLCASSVAPDTQYFGPGTRLTVL.

This rearrangement joins TRBV10-3 to TRBJ1-1, with TRBD1 matching over 9 bases. The germline CDR1 and CDR2 sequences are ENHRY and SYGVKD. The CDR3 sequence is 14 residues long. Trimming removed 8 bases from V and 2 bases from J; junction bases left unmatched: 6. The CDR3 loop reads CAIRGDRVNTEAFF. The CDR3 nucleotides are TGTGCCATCCGGGGGGACAGGGTTAACACTGAAGCTTTCTTT.

The V gene is TRBV7-9, the J gene TRBJ2-1; perhaps TRBD2 as D (5 bases). The germline V gene encodes CDR1 SEHNR and CDR2 FQNEAQ (reference sequence). V was trimmed by 2 bases and J by 0 bases, leaving 11 bases between them. The CDR3 has 16 residues. CDR3 amino acids: CASSLLGLASYNEQFF. In DNA, the CDR3 is TGTGCCAGCAGCTTACTAGGCCTAGCCTCCTACAATGAGCAGTTCTTC.